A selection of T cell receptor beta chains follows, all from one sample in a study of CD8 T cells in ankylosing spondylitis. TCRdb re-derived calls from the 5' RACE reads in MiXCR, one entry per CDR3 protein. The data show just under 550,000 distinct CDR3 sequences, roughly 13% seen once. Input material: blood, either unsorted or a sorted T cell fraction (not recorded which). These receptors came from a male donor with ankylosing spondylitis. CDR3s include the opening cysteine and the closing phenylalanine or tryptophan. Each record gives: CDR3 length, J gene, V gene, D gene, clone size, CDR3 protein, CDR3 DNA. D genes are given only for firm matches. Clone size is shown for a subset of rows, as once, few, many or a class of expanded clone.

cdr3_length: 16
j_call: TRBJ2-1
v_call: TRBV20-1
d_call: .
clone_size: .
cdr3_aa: CSAKRGASSSYNEQFF
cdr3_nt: TGCAGTGCCAAACGGGGGGCGTCGAGCTCCTACAATGAGCAGTTCTTC

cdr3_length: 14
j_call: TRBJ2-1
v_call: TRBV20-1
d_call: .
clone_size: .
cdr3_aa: CSARDWVKGYEQFF
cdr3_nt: TGCAGTGCTAGAGATTGGGTCAAGGGCTATGAGCAGTTCTTC

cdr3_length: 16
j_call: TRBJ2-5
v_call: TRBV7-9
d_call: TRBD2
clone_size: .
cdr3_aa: CASSSGLAGAGETQYF
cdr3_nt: TGTGCCAGCAGCTCGGGACTAGCGGGCGCAGGGGAGACCCAGTACTTC

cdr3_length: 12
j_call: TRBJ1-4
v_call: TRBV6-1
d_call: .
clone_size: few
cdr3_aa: CASRGTNEKLFF
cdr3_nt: TGTGCCAGCAGGGGTACTAATGAAAAACTGTTTTTT

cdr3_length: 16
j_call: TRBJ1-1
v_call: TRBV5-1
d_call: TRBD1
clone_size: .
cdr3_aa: CASSQQGAGENTEAFF
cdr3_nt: TGCGCCAGCAGCCAACAGGGGGCCGGGGAGAACACTGAAGCTTTCTTT

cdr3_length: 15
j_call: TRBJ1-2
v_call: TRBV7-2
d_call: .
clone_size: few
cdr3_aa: CASSLFGGLNYGYTF
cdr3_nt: TGTGCCAGCAGCTTATTTGGCGGACTTAACTATGGCTACACCTTC

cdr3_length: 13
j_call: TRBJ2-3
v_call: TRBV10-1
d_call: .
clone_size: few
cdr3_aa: CASSEQRADTQYF
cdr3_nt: TGCGCCAGCAGTGAGCAGCGGGCAGATACGCAGTATTTT

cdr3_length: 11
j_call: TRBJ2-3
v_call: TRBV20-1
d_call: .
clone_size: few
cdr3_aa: CSARDVFGQYF
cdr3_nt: TGCAGTGCTAGGGACGTATTCGGGCAGTATTTT

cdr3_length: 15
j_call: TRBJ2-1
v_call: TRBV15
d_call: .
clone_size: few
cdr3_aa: CATSRDGDPDNEQFF
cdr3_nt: TGTGCCACCAGCAGAGACGGTGATCCCGACAATGAGCAGTTCTTC

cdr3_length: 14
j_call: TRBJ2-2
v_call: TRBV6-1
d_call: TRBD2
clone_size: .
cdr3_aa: CASQGLAGVGELFF
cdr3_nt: TGTGCCAGCCAAGGACTAGCGGGAGTCGGGGAGCTGTTTTTT

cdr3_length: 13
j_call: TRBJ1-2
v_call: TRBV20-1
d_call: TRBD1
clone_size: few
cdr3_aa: CSAGTGGASGYTF
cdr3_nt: TGCAGTGCCGGGACAGGGGGCGCGTCTGGCTACACCTTC

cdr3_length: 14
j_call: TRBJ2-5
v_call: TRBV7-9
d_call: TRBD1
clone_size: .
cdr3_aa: CASSPDRAWETQYF
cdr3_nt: TGTGCCAGCAGCCCAGACAGGGCGTGGGAGACCCAGTACTTC

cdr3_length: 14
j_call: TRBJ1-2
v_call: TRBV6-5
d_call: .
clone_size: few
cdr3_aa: CASSYKGLNYGYTF
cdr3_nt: TGTGCCAGCAGTTACAAGGGCTTGAACTATGGCTACACCTTC

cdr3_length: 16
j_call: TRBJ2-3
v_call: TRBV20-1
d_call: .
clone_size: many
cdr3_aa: CSATPGWGEETDTQYF
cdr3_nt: TGCAGTGCAACCCCTGGGTGGGGAGAGGAGACAGATACGCAGTATTTT

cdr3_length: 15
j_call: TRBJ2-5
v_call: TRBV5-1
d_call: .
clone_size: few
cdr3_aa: CASSPKARPQETQYF
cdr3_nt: TGCGCCAGCAGCCCCAAAGCTAGGCCCCAAGAGACCCAGTACTTC

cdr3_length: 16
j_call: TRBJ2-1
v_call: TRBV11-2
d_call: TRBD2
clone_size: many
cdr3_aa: CASSLVLAGGYNEQFF
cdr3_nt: TGTGCCAGCAGCTTAGTCCTAGCGGGAGGTTACAATGAGCAGTTCTTC

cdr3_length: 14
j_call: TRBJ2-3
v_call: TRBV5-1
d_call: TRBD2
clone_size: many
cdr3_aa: CASKPGGDTDTQYF
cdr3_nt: TGCGCCAGCAAGCCGGGAGGGGACACAGATACGCAGTATTTT

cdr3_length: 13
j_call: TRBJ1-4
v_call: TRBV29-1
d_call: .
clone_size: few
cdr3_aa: CSAHGPTNEKLFF
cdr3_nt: TGCAGCGCCCACGGGCCAACTAATGAAAAACTGTTTTTT

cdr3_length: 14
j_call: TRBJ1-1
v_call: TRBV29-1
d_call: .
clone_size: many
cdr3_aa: CSVGFVQANTEAFF
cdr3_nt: TGCAGCGTTGGGTTCGTTCAGGCGAACACTGAAGCTTTCTTT

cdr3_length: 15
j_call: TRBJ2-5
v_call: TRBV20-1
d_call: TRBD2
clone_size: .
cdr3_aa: CSAREGAGGGETQYF
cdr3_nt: TGCAGTGCTAGAGAAGGAGCGGGAGGAGGGGAGACCCAGTACTTC

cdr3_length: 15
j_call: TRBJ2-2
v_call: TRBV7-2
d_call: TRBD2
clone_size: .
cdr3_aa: CASSRLAGEAGELFF
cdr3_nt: TGTGCCAGCAGCCGCCTAGCGGGAGAGGCCGGGGAGCTGTTTTTT

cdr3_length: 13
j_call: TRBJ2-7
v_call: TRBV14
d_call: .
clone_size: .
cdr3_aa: CASSHGIGREQYF
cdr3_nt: TGTGCCAGCAGCCATGGTATAGGGCGGGAGCAGTACTTC

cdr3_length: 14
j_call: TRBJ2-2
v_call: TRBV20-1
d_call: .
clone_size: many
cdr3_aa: CSARAGTNTGELFF
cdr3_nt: TGCAGTGCTAGAGCAGGGACGAACACCGGGGAGCTGTTTTTT

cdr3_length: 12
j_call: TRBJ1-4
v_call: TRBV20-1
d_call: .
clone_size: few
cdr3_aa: CSVGVWSEKLFF
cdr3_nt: TGCAGTGTTGGGGTTTGGAGTGAAAAACTGTTTTTT

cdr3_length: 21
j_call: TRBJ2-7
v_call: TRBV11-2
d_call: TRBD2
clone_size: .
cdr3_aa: CASSSDRPGTSGRLTGYEQYF
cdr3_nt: TGTGCCAGCAGCTCAGATCGGCCGGGGACTAGCGGGAGACTAACCGGCTACGAGCAGTACTTC

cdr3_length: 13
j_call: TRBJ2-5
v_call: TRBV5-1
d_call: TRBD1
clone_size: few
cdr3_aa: CASGKGAGETQYF
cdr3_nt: TGCGCCAGCGGGAAGGGGGCAGGAGAGACCCAGTACTTC

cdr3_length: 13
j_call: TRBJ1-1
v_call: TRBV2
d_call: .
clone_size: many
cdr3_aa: CASMPEANTEAFF
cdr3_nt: TGTGCCAGCATGCCCGAGGCAAACACTGAAGCTTTCTTT